The text below deals with one TCR beta chain. V was clipped by 4 bases and J by 9 bases; unmatched bases: 4. CDR1 is SEHNR and CDR2 is FQNEAQ in the germline V gene (reference sequence). The CDR3 spans 15 residues. This sample is part of a study of shared clonotypes between healthy human individuals. The wider study: Plates per donor: three CD4 naive, three CD4 memory, two CD8 naive, one CD8 memory.

The donor population consisted of healthy HIV-negative adults with no recent acute infections or vaccinations. The method was immunoSEQ multiplex PCR; TCRdb's version includes in-frame clones alone and lacks a portion of them. The sample records 640,000 or so clones, more than 70% being singletons. The source is a woman aged 30 to 39 in good health. The rearrangement uses TRBV7-9 and TRBJ1-6; 12 bases align to TRBD1. What was sequenced was memory CD4+ T cells sorted from blood. Noted subset: CD45RA-negative fraction. CDR3 amino acids: CASSSGQGASSPLHF. Written as DNA, the CDR3 is TGTGCCAGCAGCTCGGGACAGGGGGCGAGTTCACCCCTCCACTTT.